This T cell receptor beta chain derives from a study of control samples from healthy donors and cancer patients. Libraries were prepared by immunoSEQ multiplex PCR; TCRdb keeps only in-frame clonotypes and omits some of them. The sample carries approximately 97,000 clones, just under 95% recorded once. Germline V gene data show CDR1 as GTSNPN and CDR2 as SVGIG (reference sequence). The V and J ends lost 4 bases and 0 bases, in that order; junction bases with no gene match: 10. The CDR3 consists of 16 residues. V usage is TRBV30 and J usage is TRBJ2-7, with TRBD1 matching over 9 bases. This receptor was obtained from a human donor in good health. The donor label of this sample is uncertain. Sequenced sample: blood. The CDR3 DNA reads as TGTGCCTGGAATTCTTTGGGACAGGGCGGCTCCTACGAGCAGTACTTC. Translated: CAWNSLGQGGSYEQYF. Variable domain in full (rest from reference TRBV30 and TRBJ2-7): SQTIHQWPATLVQPVGSPLSLECTVEGTSNPNLYWYRQAAGRGLQLLFYSVGIGQISSEVPQNLSASRPQDRQFILSSKKLLLSDSGFYLCAWNSLGQGGSYEQYFGPGTRLTVT.